This entry lists 26 T cell receptor beta chains sequenced from one sample in a study of shared clonotypes between healthy human individuals. The assay was immunoSEQ multiplex PCR, and TCRdb's table has in-frame clones only and misses some. In the table there are almost 700,000 clones, about 90% of which are singletons. In the naive CD8 group, cells lacked CD45RO and were positively selected for CCR7, so terminally differentiated effector memory CD45RA+ cells were left out. The material sequenced was naive CD8+ T cells sorted from blood. The receptor set was obtained from a man aged 30-40 years in good health.

As concerns this clone: Mismatch with germline at one junction end may stem from a read error. This rearrangement joins TRBV4-3 to TRBJ2-7, with D uncertain. In germline, CDR1 is LGHNA, CDR2 YSLEER. The CDR3 has 14 residues. CDR3 sequence reads: CASSQDLVSYGQYF. CDR3 in DNA: TGCGCCAGCAGCCAAGATCTAGTATCCTACGGGCAGTACTTC.

Only a few counts were recorded for this clone. CDR3 sequence reads: CASSPKTPGLATYEQYF. In DNA form, the CDR3 reads TGTGCCAGCAGCCCAAAGACACCGGGACTAGCGACGTACGAGCAGTACTTC. This chain joins TRBV7-9 and TRBJ2-7, with 10 nucleotides matching TRBD2. CDR1 is SEHNR and CDR2 is FQNEAQ in the germline V gene (reference sequence). The ends lost 5 bases at V and 4 bases at J; junction bases unmatched: 14. The CDR3 runs to 17 residues. Variable domain in full (rest from reference TRBV7-9 and TRBJ2-7): DTGVSQNPRHKITKRGQNVTFRCDPISEHNRLYWYRQTLGQGPEFLTYFQNEAQLEKSRLLSDRFSAERPKGSFSTLEIQRTEQGDSAMYLCASSPKTPGLATYEQYFGPGTRLTVT.

The DNA for the CDR3 is TGTGCCAGCACTTCAGGCTTGGCGTTTAACTATGGCTACACCTTC. It is translated as CASTSGLAFNYGYTF. The chain combines TRBV6-6 with TRBJ1-2; D is ambiguous. V lost 7 bases and J 1 base, leaving 16 bases between the germline ends. Per germline, CDR1 MNHNY and CDR2 SVGAGI (reference sequence). This CDR3 is built from 15 residues.

CDR3 nucleotide sequence: TGCGCCAGCAGCCAAGCGGCCTCTTGGGTACAGTACTTC. Protein product: CASSQAASWVQYF. The chain uses TRBV4-1 and TRBJ2-7; D gene ambiguous. Trimming shortened V by 1 base and J by 10 bases, and 14 bases separated the two germline ends. This CDR3 contains 13 residues. Looked up from germline, CDR1 is MGHRA and CDR2 is YSYEKL.

The chain uses TRBV7-6 and TRBJ2-3; a weak D match, TRBD1 (5 bases). Looked up from germline, CDR1 is SGHVS and CDR2 is FNYEAQ. The CDR3 length is 16 residues. V was cut by 1 base and J by 1 base, with 12 bases left in between. Here the CDR3 reads CASSLGQGRGTDTQYF. The CDR3 DNA follows: TGTGCCAGCAGCTTAGGGCAGGGAAGGGGCACAGATACGCAGTATTTT.

This clone appeared once. V and J are TRBV27 and TRBJ1-2, with 7 bases fitting TRBD1. The trim removed 7 bases at V and 5 bases at J, leaving 13 bases unmatched. The germline V gene has CDR1 MNHEY and CDR2 SMNVEV (reference sequence). The CDR3 has 15 amino acids. CDR3 sequence: CASTFMAGQKYGYTF. CDR3 DNA: TGTGCCAGCACCTTCATGGCGGGACAGAAATATGGCTACACCTTC.

The chain joins TRBV18 to TRBJ2-7; 9 nucleotides agree with TRBD1. V shed 4 bases and J 0 bases; nucleotides not matched to a gene: 7. The CDR3 loop spans 16 amino acids. Germline V lookup: CDR1 KGHSH, CDR2 LQKENI. The CDR3 spells CASSRSDRGGSYEQYF. The CDR3 region has the DNA TGTGCCAGCTCACGCTCGGACAGGGGAGGCTCCTACGAGCAGTACTTC.

To note about this clone: Within the sample, other DNA sequences also encode this same CDR3. V gene TRBV5-1 combines with J gene TRBJ2-3; the D gene is possibly TRBD1 (6 bases). Germline values: CDR1 SGHRS, CDR2 YFSETQ. With 0 bases removed from V and 0 bases from J, the gap between germline ends came to 8 bases. The CDR3 totals 15 residues. CDR3 amino acids: CASSLVGASTDTQYF. As DNA, the CDR3 is TGCGCCAGCAGCTTGGTGGGGGCTAGCACAGATACGCAGTATTTT.

CDR3 nucleotides: TGTGCCTTGGGACACGCGATGCGGGCCGGGGAGCTGTTTTTT. Translation gives CALGHAMRAGELFF. V gene TRBV30 combines with J gene TRBJ2-2, with a weak D call TRBD1 (6 bases). Germline CDR1 and CDR2: GTSNPN and SVGIG (reference sequence). With 7 bases removed from V and 6 bases from J, the gap between germline ends came to 18 bases. The CDR3 runs to 14 residues.

This rearrangement joins TRBV18 to TRBJ2-2; no definite D call. Per germline, CDR1 KGHSH and CDR2 LQKENI. CDR3 length: 15 amino acids. V lost 4 bases, J lost 6 bases, and 15 bases lay in between. The CDR3 DNA is TGTGCCAGCTCACTGTCCGGAATGGGCTCCGGGGAGCTGTTTTTT. Residues: CASSLSGMGSGELFF.

This rearrangement joins TRBV5-4 to TRBJ2-2, with 12 positions matching TRBD2. This CDR3 comprises 17 residues. Unmatched junction bases numbered 7, after V lost 0 bases and J lost 7 bases. The V gene's germline CDR1 is SGHNT and CDR2 YYREEE (reference sequence). DNA of the CDR3: TGTGCCAGCAGCTTGGGGACTAGCGGGACAAAGATCGGGGAGCTGTTTTTT. This gives the protein CASSLGTSGTKIGELFF.

The rearrangement uses TRBV13 and TRBJ2-7, with D possibly being TRBD2 (5 bases). Trimming removed 1 base at V and 3 bases at J, with 16 bases between. The CDR3 contains 16 residues. CDR1 PRHDT and CDR2 FYEKMQ come from the germline V gene (reference sequence). The CDR3: CASSLDLGYRGYEQYF. DNA of the CDR3: TGTGCCAGCAGCTTAGACCTGGGGTATCGGGGCTACGAGCAGTACTTC. Combining the CDR3 with reference TRBV13 and TRBJ2-7 gives the whole variable domain AAGVIQSPRHLIKEKRETATLKCYPIPRHDTVYWYQQGPGQDPQFLISFYEKMQSDKGSIPDRFSAQQFSDYHSELNMSSLELGDSALYFCASSLDLGYRGYEQYFGPGTRLTVT.

This clone has just one count. The CDR3 bases are TGTGCCAGCAGCCAAGAAGGCCTAGCGGAGCGGGGAGATACGCAGTATTTT. Protein product: CASSQEGLAERGDTQYF. The genes are TRBV4-2 and TRBJ2-3, with 7 bases fitting TRBD2. CDR3 length: 17 amino acids. Germline-derived CDR1 and CDR2 are LGHNA and YNFKEQ. V trimming: 0 bases; J trimming: 5 bases; junction bases outside the gene matches: 11.

The rearrangement links TRBV11-2 to TRBJ2-3, with TRBD1 identical over 7 bases. V shed 5 bases, J shed 0 bases, and the junction held 8 bases outside the gene matches. Germline V gives CDR1 SGHAT, CDR2 FQNNGV. This CDR3 has 16 residues. CDR3 residues: CASSPTGTASTDTQYF. The CDR3 bases are TGTGCCAGCAGCCCTACCGGGACAGCTAGCACAGATACGCAGTATTTT. Filled out from reference TRBV11-2 and TRBJ2-3, the complete variable domain reads EAGVAQSPRYKIIEKRQSVAFWCNPISGHATLYWYQQILGQGPKLLIQFQNNGVVDDSQLPKDRFSAERLKGVDSTLKIQPAKLEDSAVYLCASSPTGTASTDTQYFGPGTRLTVL.

This rearrangement joins TRBV6-5 to TRBJ2-7, with TRBD1 matching 7 bases. V lost 2 bases, J lost 5 bases, and 6 bases stayed unmatched. Germline CDR1 and CDR2: MNHEY and SVGAGI. The CDR3 is 14 amino acids. This CDR3 is CASSYPGQSHEQYF. As DNA, the CDR3 is TGTGCCAGCAGTTACCCGGGACAGTCTCACGAGCAGTACTTC.

The J gene is TRBJ2-5, the V gene TRBV27; TRBD1 might be the D (5 bases). Germline V gene lookup returns CDR1 MNHEY and CDR2 SMNVEV (reference sequence). This CDR3 has 14 residues. Trimming shortened V by 3 bases and J by 2 bases, and 10 bases separated the two germline ends. The CDR3 spells CASSLGPNQETQYF. The CDR3 nucleotides are TGTGCCAGCAGTTTGGGGCCTAATCAAGAGACCCAGTACTTC.

This sequence joins TRBV5-5 and TRBJ2-1, with D maybe TRBD2 (5 bases). Trimming shortened V by 1 base and J by 9 bases, and 17 bases separated the two germline ends. The CDR3 sequence is 15 residues long. Looked up from germline, CDR1 is SGHKS and CDR2 is YYEKEE (reference sequence). CDR3 coding DNA: TGTGCCAGCAGCTTGTGGGCTACCGGAAGCGGTGAGCAGTTCTTC. The encoded protein is CASSLWATGSGEQFF.

V is TRBV13 and J is TRBJ2-3, with TRBD2 identical over 12 bases. Losses at the gene ends were 4 bases for V and 4 bases for J; bases not matched to a gene: 6. Per the germline V gene, CDR1 is PRHDT and CDR2 is FYEKMQ (reference sequence). The CDR3 contains 16 residues. The CDR3 protein is CASSYPTSGSADTQYF. The CDR3 DNA sequence: TGTGCCAGCAGCTACCCGACTAGCGGGAGCGCAGATACGCAGTATTTT.

The CDR3 is CASHPRAGYNEQFF. Here the CDR3 DNA reads TGTGCCAGCCACCCTAGGGCAGGCTACAATGAGCAGTTCTTC. This rearrangement joins TRBV28 to TRBJ2-1; D is unclear. Germline loops: CDR1 MDHEN, CDR2 SYDVKM. V was shortened by 8 bases and J by 3 bases, with 14 bases between the two germline ends. This CDR3 has 14 amino acids.

The chain links TRBV19 to TRBJ1-5; D uncertain. The CDR3 consists of 14 residues. The V gene lost 3 bases and the J gene lost 7 bases, with 13 bases spanning the gap. Germline V gene sequence: CDR1 LNHDA, CDR2 SQIVND (reference sequence). Here the CDR3 DNA reads TGTGCCAGTAGTATCGCCCACGCGCCACAGCCCCAGCATTTT. Amino acids: CASSIAHAPQPQHF.

J is TRBJ1-5 and V is TRBV5-5, with a tentative D call TRBD1 (5 bases). The V end lost 4 bases, the J end lost 6 bases, and 17 bases lay between the germline ends. Germline lookup yields CDR1 SGHKS and CDR2 YYEKEE (reference sequence). The CDR3 is 15 residues long. The CDR3 bases are TGTGCCAGCAGCCCTGCGCAGGGTGGGTTTCAGCCCCAGCATTTT. This translates into CASSPAQGGFQPQHF.

V gene TRBV5-3 combines with J gene TRBJ1-5; unclear D gene. TRBV5-3 is assigned to the ORF class and has an uncertain function. Trimming cost V 1 base and J 9 bases, with 2 bases left between them. The CDR3 is 10 amino acids. In DNA, the CDR3 is TGTGCCAGAAGCTTGCGGCCCCAGCATTTT. Protein sequence: CARSLRPQHF.

The rearrangement joins TRBV14 to TRBJ2-1; perhaps TRBD1 as D (5 bases). The ends were cut back, 1 base at V and 0 bases at J, with 22 bases in the middle. The CDR3 consists of 20 residues. CDR1 and CDR2 from the germline V gene are SGHDN and FVKESK. Here the CDR3 reads CASSQVPLAGPQLSYNEQFF. The CDR3 DNA reads TGTGCCAGCAGCCAAGTACCCCTGGCAGGGCCTCAGCTCTCCTACAATGAGCAGTTCTTC.

The chain recombines TRBV4-1 with TRBJ1-1, with TRBD1 matching over 8 bases. The CDR3 covers 13 residues. Germline V gene data show CDR1 as MGHRA and CDR2 as YSYEKL. V trimming: 5 bases; J trimming: 4 bases; junction bases outside the gene matches: 3. The CDR3, as DNA: TGCGCCAGCAGCGAGACAGGGGCCACTGAAGCTTTCTTT. Its protein is CASSETGATEAFF.

V gene TRBV6-1 combines with J gene TRBJ2-5; 11 bases map to TRBD2. Germline V lookup: CDR1 MNHNS, CDR2 SASEGT. The V and J ends lost 1 base and 5 bases, in that order; junction bases with no gene match: 6. The CDR3 runs to 16 residues. The CDR3 DNA follows: TGTGCCAGCAGTGAAGTAGCGGGAGGGCCCCGGGAGACCCAGTACTTC. It is translated as CASSEVAGGPRETQYF.

The chain uses TRBV7-9 and TRBJ2-7; 11 nucleotides match TRBD2. Germline V gene sequence: CDR1 SEHNR, CDR2 FQNEAQ (reference sequence). V lost 5 bases, J lost 0 bases, and 12 bases stayed unmatched. There are 18 residues in the CDR3. CDR3 amino acids: CASSPVKGTSGNSYEQYF. The CDR3 DNA reads TGTGCCAGCAGCCCAGTTAAGGGGACTAGCGGCAACTCCTACGAGCAGTACTTC.